One sample yielded the 5 T cell receptor beta chains listed below, sequenced in a study of T-cell reconstitution after alpha-beta-depleted transplantation in children. Unique molecular identifiers tagged the TCRbeta library. TCRdb ran MiXCR on the PCR reads and lists one entry per CDR3 protein. The data show about 290,000 distinct CDR3 sequences, with about a tenth seen just once and less than 9% held by the top ten. Sequenced material: PBMCs, taken before TCRalphabeta/CD19-depleted stem cell transplant. These receptors all stem from a boy in the first two years of life with acute myeloid leukemia, due to receive a stem cell transplant.

This clonotype was detected many times. The chain employs TRBV28 and TRBJ2-7; TRBD1 is a possible D gene (6 bases). This CDR3 has 14 residues. Deletions cut 3 bases from V and 4 bases from J, with 13 bases between. Germline-derived CDR1 and CDR2 are MDHEN and SYDVKM. The CDR3 here is CASSFDRLVYEQYF. The CDR3 nucleotides read TGTGCCAGCAGTTTTGACAGGTTGGTTTACGAGCAGTACTTC.

This clonotype was picked up a small number of times. V usage is TRBV20-1 and J usage is TRBJ2-1; tentative D call: TRBD2 (7 bases). CDR1 is DFQATT, CDR2 SNEGSKA, per germline (reference sequence). The CDR3 covers 15 residues. The V gene lost 2 bases and the J gene lost 3 bases, with 14 bases spanning the gap. The CDR3 DNA reads TGCAGTGCTAGATGGGGGGGGGGGCACTACAATGAGCAGTTCTTC. As protein: CSARWGGGHYNEQFF.

Worth noting for this clonotype: A much larger clone differs by one base, so this may be a read error. Likely a read error: the CDR3 ends without its conserved phenylalanine or tryptophan. J is TRBJ2-2 and V is TRBV24-1; TRBD1 agrees at 11 bases. This CDR3 comprises 16 residues. Germline loops: CDR1 KGHDR, CDR2 SFDVKD. J gave up 6 bases and V 0 bases, and 2 bases lay outside the gene matches. The CDR3 loop is CATSDLPGQGAGELFS. DNA of the CDR3: TGTGCCACCAGTGATTTGCCGGGACAGGGGGCCGGGGAGCTGTTTTCT.

The rearrangement joins TRBV5-1 to TRBJ2-5; maybe TRBD1 (5 bases). V lost 2 bases and J lost 1, with 9 bases in between. CDR1 and CDR2 (germline): SGHRS, YFSETQ. CDR3 length: 14 amino acids. CDR3 bases: TGCGCCAGCAGCTTATTGGGGCTCCAAGAGACCCAGTACTTC. Encoded protein: CASSLLGLQETQYF.

The table lists this clonotype with a few counts. The chain has TRBV2 and TRBJ2-5; perhaps TRBD1 as D (5 bases). There are 17 residues in the CDR3. Trimming cost V 2 bases and J 0 bases, with 16 bases left between them. The germline V gene encodes CDR1 SNHLY and CDR2 FYNNEI. CDR3 sequence reads: CASSEKARAMYQETQYF. As DNA, the CDR3 is TGTGCCAGCAGTGAAAAGGCCAGGGCTATGTACCAAGAGACCCAGTACTTC.